The TCR beta chain described here comes from a study of blood T cell repertoires in COVID-19. In this sample, this clone turned up once. Germline assignment: CDR1 SNHLY and CDR2 FYNNEI. V shed 4 bases and J shed 4 bases, with 17 bases lying between them. This CDR3 is built from 16 residues. TCRdb's table, derived via immunoSEQ multiplex PCR, lists solely in-frame clones and lacks some. The table shows approximately 270,000 clones, with approximately 90% occurring only once. The sequence came from a woman in her twenties or thirties with COVID-19, enrolled during active disease. Sequenced material: peripheral blood. J is TRBJ1-5 and V is TRBV2; unclear D gene. The DNA of the CDR3 is TGTGCCAGCAGTGGACTTTTTGCGACGAAAAATCAGCCCCAGCATTTT. This translates into CASSGLFATKNQPQHF. The variable domain in full, with the rest retrieved from reference TRBV2 and TRBJ1-5, is EPEVTQTPSHQVTQMGQEVILRCVPISNHLYFYWYRQILGQKVEFLVSFYNNEISEKSEIFDDQFSVERPDGSNFTLKIRSTKLEDSAMYFCASSGLFATKNQPQHFGDGTRLSIL.